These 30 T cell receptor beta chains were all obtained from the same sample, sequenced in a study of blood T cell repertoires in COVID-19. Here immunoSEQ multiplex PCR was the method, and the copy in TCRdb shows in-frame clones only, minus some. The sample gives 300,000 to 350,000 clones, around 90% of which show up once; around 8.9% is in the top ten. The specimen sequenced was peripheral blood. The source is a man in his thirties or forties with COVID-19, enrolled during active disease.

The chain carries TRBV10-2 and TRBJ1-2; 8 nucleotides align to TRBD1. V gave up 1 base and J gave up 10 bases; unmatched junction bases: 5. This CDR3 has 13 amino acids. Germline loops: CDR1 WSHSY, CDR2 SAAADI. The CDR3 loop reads CASSEWQGATYTF. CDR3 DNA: TGCGCCAGCAGTGAGTGGCAGGGGGCAACCTACACCTTC.

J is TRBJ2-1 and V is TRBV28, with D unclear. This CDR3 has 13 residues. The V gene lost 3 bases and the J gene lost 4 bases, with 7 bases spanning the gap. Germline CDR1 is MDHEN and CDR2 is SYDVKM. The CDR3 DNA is TGTGCCAGCAGTTTCTCCAGGTACAATGAGCAGTTCTTC. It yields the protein CASSFSRYNEQFF. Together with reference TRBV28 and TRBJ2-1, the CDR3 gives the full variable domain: DVKVTQSSRYLVKRTGEKVFLECVQDMDHENMFWYRQDPGLGLRLIYFSYDVKMKEKGDIPEGYSVSREKKERFSLILESASTNQTSMYLCASSFSRYNEQFFGPGTRLTVL.

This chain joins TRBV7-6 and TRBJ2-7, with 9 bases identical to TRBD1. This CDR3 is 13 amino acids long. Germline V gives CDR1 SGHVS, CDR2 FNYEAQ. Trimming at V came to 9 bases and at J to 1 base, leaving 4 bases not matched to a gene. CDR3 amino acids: CASQGTGSYEQYF. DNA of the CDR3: TGTGCCAGTCAGGGGACAGGGTCCTACGAGCAGTACTTC.

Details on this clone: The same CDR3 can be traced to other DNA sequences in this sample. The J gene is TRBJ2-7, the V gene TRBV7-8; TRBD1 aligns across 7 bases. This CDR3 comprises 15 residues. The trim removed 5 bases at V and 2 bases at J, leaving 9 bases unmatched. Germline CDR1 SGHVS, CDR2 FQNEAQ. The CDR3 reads CASSPQGQTTYEQYF. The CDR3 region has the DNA TGTGCCAGCAGCCCACAGGGGCAGACGACCTACGAGCAGTACTTC.

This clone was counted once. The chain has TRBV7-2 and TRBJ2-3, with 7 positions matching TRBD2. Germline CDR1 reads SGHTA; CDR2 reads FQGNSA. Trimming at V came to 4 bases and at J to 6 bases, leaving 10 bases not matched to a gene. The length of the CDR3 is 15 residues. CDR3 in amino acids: CASSSGAGRADTQYF. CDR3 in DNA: TGTGCCAGCAGCTCGGGCGCTGGGAGGGCGGATACGCAGTATTTT.

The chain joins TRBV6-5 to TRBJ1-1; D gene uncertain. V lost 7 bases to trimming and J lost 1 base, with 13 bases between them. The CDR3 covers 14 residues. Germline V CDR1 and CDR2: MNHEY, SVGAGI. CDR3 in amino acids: CASTQGRENTEAFF. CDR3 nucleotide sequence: TGTGCCAGCACCCAAGGACGGGAGAACACTGAAGCTTTCTTT.

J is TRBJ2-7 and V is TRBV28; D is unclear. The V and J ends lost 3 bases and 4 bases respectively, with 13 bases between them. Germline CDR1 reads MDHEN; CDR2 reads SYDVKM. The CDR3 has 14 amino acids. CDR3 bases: TGTGCCAGCAGTTTCCAGCGCCTACCGTACGAGCAGTACTTC. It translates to CASSFQRLPYEQYF.

CDR3 amino acids: CASSNGRVYNSPLHF. The CDR3 DNA is TGTGCCAGCAGTAACGGCAGGGTCTATAATTCACCCCTCCACTTT. This chain uses TRBV6-5 with TRBJ1-6; a possible D gene is TRBD1 (5 bases). The germline V gene has CDR1 MNHEY and CDR2 SVGAGI. V lost 5 bases and J lost 3, with 11 bases in between. The CDR3 has 15 residues.

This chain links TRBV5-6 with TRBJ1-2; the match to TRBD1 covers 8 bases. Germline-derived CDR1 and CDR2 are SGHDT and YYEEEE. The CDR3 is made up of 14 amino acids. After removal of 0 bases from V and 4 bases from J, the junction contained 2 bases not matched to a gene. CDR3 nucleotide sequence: TGTGCCAGCAGCTTGGGGGACAGGTTCTATGGCTACACCTTC. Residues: CASSLGDRFYGYTF.

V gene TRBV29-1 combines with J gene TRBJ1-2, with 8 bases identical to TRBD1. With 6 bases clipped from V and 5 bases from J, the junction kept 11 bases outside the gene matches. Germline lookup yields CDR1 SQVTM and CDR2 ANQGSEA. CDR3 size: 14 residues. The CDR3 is CSVGDRGKRYGYTF. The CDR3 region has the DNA TGCAGCGTAGGAGACAGGGGTAAGAGGTATGGCTACACCTTC.

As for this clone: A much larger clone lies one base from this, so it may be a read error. Written as DNA, the CDR3 is TGTGCCAGCAGCTTGCAGGGGGCCGGTGAAAAACTGTTTTTT. Translated: CASSLQGAGEKLFF. V gene TRBV13 combines with J gene TRBJ1-4; 8 bases agree with TRBD1. Trimming at V came to 3 bases and at J to 7 bases, leaving 4 bases not matched to a gene. The CDR3 covers 14 residues. CDR1 is PRHDT, CDR2 FYEKMQ, per germline (reference sequence).

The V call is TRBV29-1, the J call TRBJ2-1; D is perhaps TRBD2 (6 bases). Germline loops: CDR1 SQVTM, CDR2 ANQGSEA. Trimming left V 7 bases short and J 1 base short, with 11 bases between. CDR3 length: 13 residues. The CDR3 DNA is TGCAGCGGCGGGGATACTTCCTACAATGAGCAGTTCTTC. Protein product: CSGGDTSYNEQFF.

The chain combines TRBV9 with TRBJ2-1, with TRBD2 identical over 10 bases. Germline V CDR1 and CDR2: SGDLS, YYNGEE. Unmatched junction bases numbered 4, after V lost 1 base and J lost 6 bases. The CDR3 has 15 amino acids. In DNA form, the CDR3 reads TGTGCCAGCAGCGTAACTCCTAGCGGGAGCAATGAGCAGTTCTTC. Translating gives CASSVTPSGSNEQFF.

The chain's CDR3 is CASSLLGGGGSTDTQYF. CDR3 nucleotide sequence: TGTGCCAGCAGTTTACTAGGGGGTGGAGGTAGCACAGATACGCAGTATTTT. The chain is built from TRBV27 and TRBJ2-3; possible D gene TRBD1, 6 bases. This CDR3 has 17 amino acids. CDR1 and CDR2 from the germline V gene are MNHEY and SMNVEV (reference sequence). V lost 2 bases and J lost 0, with 15 bases in between.

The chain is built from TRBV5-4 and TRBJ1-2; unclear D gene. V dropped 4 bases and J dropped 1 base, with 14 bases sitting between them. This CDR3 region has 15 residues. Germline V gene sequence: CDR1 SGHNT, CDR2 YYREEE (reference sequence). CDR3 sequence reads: CASSPGIDFNYGYTF. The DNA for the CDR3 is TGTGCCAGCAGCCCGGGGATAGACTTTAACTATGGCTACACCTTC.

The CDR3 protein is CASDTRWRVQLVSRTDTQYF. The CDR3 nucleotides are TGTGCCAGCGATACCAGGTGGAGGGTTCAACTAGTTTCCCGCACAGATACGCAGTATTTT. This sequence joins TRBV27 and TRBJ2-3; weak D call: TRBD2 (6 bases). Germline V gene lookup returns CDR1 MNHEY and CDR2 SMNVEV (reference sequence). There are 20 residues in the CDR3. Trimming cost V 8 bases and J 1 base, with 31 bases left between them.

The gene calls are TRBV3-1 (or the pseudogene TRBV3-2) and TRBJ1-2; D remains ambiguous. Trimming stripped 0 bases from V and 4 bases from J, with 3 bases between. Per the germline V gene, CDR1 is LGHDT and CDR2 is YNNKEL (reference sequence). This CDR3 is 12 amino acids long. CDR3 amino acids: CASSQDGYGYTF. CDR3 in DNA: TGTGCCAGCAGCCAAGACGGCTATGGCTACACCTTC.

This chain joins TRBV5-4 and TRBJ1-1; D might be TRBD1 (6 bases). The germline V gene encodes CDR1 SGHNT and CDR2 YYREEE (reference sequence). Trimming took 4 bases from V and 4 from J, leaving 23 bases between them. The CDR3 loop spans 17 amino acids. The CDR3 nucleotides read TGTGCCAGCAGCCCCGGGGGGGGGCTGGGGGCGGCCACTGAAGCTTTCTTT. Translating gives CASSPGGGLGAATEAFF.

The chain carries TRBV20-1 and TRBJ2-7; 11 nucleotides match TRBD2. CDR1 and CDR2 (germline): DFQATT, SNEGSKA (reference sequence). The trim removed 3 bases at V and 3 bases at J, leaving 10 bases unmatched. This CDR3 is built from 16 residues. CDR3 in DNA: TGCAGTGCTAGTGGGGTTCCCGGGACTAGCGGCTACGAGCAGTACTTC. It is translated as CSASGVPGTSGYEQYF.

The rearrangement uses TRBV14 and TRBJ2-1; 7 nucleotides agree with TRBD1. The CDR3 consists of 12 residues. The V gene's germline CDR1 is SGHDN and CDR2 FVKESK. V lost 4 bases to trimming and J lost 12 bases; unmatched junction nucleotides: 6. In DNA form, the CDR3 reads TGTGCCAGCAGCCGGGGGACAGTAGGGCAGTTCTTC. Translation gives CASSRGTVGQFF.

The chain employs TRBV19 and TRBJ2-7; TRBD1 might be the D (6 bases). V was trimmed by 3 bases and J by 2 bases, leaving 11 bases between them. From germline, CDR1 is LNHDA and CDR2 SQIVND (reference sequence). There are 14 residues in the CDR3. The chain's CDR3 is CASSIRRDTYEQYF. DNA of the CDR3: TGTGCCAGTAGTATTCGAAGGGACACCTACGAGCAGTACTTC.

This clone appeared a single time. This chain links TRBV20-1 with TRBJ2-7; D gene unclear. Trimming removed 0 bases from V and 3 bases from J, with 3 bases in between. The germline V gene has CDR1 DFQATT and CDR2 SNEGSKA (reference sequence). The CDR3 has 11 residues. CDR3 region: CSAREYYEQYF. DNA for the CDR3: TGCAGTGCTAGAGAGTACTACGAGCAGTACTTC.

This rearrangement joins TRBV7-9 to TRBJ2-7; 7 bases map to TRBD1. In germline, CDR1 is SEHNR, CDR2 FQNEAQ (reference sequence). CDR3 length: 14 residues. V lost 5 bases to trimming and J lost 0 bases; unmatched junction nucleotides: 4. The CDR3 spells CASSPTGVSYEQYF. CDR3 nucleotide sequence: TGTGCCAGCAGCCCCACAGGGGTCTCCTACGAGCAGTACTTC.

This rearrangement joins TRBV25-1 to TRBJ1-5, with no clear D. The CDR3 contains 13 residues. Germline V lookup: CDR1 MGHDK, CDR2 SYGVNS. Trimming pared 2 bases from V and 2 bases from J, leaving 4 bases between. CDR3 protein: CASSEQGNQPQHF. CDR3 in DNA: TGTGCCAGCAGTGAACAGGGCAATCAGCCCCAGCATTTT.

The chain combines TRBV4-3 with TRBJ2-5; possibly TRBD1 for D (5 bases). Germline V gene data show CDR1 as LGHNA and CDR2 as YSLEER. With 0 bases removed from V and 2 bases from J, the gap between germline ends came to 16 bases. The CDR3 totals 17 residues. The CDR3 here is CASSQDVAGSEQETQYF. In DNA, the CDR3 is TGCGCCAGCAGCCAAGATGTTGCAGGGTCGGAGCAAGAGACCCAGTACTTC.

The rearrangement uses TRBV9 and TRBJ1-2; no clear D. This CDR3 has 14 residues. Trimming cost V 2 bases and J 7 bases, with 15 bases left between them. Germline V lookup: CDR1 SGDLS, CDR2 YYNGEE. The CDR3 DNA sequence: TGTGCCAGCAGCGTTCGGGATGACCTAGGTGGCTACACCTTC. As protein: CASSVRDDLGGYTF. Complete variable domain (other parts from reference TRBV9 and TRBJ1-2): DSGVTQTPKHLITATGQRVTLRCSPRSGDLSVYWYQQSLDQGLQFLIQYYNGEERAKGNILERFSAQQFPDLHSELNLSSLELGDSALYFCASSVRDDLGGYTFGSGTRLTVV.

DNA of the CDR3: TGTGCCAGCAGTTACCAGGGGGCCGGGAACACTGAAGCTTTCTTT. This sequence encodes CASSYQGAGNTEAFF. The J gene is TRBJ1-1, the V gene TRBV6-2 or TRBV6-3, with 8 bases that match TRBD1. Trimming removed 2 bases from V and 1 base from J; junction bases left unmatched: 3. The germline gives CDR1 MNHEY, CDR2 SVGEGT. This CDR3 spans 15 amino acids.

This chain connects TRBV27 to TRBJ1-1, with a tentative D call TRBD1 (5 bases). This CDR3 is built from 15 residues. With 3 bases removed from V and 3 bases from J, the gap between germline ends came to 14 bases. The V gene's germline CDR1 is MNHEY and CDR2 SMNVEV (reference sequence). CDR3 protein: CASSFGGGHYTEAFF. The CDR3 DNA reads TGTGCCAGCAGTTTCGGCGGGGGTCATTACACTGAAGCTTTCTTT.

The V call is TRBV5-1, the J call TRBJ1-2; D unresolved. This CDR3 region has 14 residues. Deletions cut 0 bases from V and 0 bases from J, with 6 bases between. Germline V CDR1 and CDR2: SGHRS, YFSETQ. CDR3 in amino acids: CASSLEQTNYGYTF. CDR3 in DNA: TGCGCCAGCAGCTTGGAACAGACTAACTATGGCTACACCTTC.

CDR3 in DNA: TGTGCCAGCAGTCCCTGGGACAGGGTCTCCTACAATGAGCAGTTCTTC. Encoded protein: CASSPWDRVSYNEQFF. The chain couples TRBV27 to TRBJ2-1; 9 nucleotides line up with TRBD1. Germline trimming cut 5 bases from V and 0 bases from J; bases unmatched to any gene: 5. CDR1 and CDR2 (germline): MNHEY, SMNVEV (reference sequence). This CDR3 comprises 16 residues.